Below, 7 T cell receptor beta chains from the same sample are listed, as sequenced in a study of blood T cells in healthy people across ages. Using a J-beta primer mix together with a sample-barcoded 5' primer, a second PCR was run for roughly 7 to 11 cycles. One entry per CDR3 protein results from TCRdb running MiXCR on the 5' RACE reads. This table holds just under 900,000 distinct CDR3 sequences, 29% found once. What was sequenced was blood. The receptors derive from a woman of 80 years or more in good health.

In this sample, this clonotype turned up a few times. The rearrangement uses TRBV28 and TRBJ1-2, with 9 bases lining up with TRBD1. The CDR3 runs to 16 residues. The germline gives CDR1 MDHEN, CDR2 SYDVKM. The V gene end was trimmed by 2 bases and the J gene end by 7 bases; junction bases not matched to a gene: 11. This CDR3 reads CASSLSPGTGSGGYTF. Written as DNA, the CDR3 is TGTGCCAGCAGTTTAAGCCCCGGGACAGGGTCTGGTGGCTACACCTTC.

The rearrangement uses TRBV6-6 and TRBJ2-1; 13 nucleotides line up with TRBD2. Germline lookup yields CDR1 MNHNY and CDR2 SVGAGI (reference sequence). The CDR3 is made up of 15 amino acids. V dropped 8 bases and J dropped 4; count of bases not matched to a gene: 5. The CDR3 reads CASGQTSGGYNEQFF. As DNA, the CDR3 is TGTGCCAGCGGACAGACTAGCGGGGGGTACAATGAGCAGTTCTTC.

The chain couples TRBV7-8 to TRBJ1-6, with unresolved D. Germline V gene sequence: CDR1 SGHVS, CDR2 FQNEAQ. Trimming took 5 bases from V and 6 from J, leaving 20 bases between them. This CDR3 region has 17 residues. The CDR3 loop is CASSPAAGRRANSPLHF. In nucleotides, the CDR3 is TGTGCCAGCAGCCCAGCGGCCGGACGGAGAGCTAATTCACCCCTCCACTTT.

The chain combines TRBV6-5 with TRBJ2-1, with 14 bases identical to TRBD2. This CDR3 is built from 16 residues. The V and J ends lost 4 bases and 6 bases, in that order; junction bases with no gene match: 5. Germline lookup yields CDR1 MNHEY and CDR2 SVGAGI. The CDR3 loop is CASSSRLAGGVNEQFF. The CDR3 DNA is TGTGCCAGCAGTTCCCGACTAGCGGGGGGGGTCAATGAGCAGTTCTTC.

On this clonotype: Since the CDR3 does not end with the conserved phenylalanine or tryptophan, this likely comes from a read error. Because the CDR3's place on the DNA is in doubt, the DNA is left out and the CDR3 is given as listed by TCRdb. The rearrangement joins TRBV12-3 or TRBV12-4 to TRBJ2-3. The CDR3 adds up to 15 amino acids, both ends counted. The CDR3 reads CASSFGRPSTDTQYS.

The J gene is TRBJ2-1, the V gene TRBV6-5; TRBD2 aligns across 8 bases. The end of the DNA aligns better with TRBJ2-7, so the J call may be wrong. Germline V gene data show CDR1 as MNHEY and CDR2 as SVGAGI. The CDR3 runs 15 residues. CDR3 sequence: CASSYTSGSYNEQYF. The CDR3 coding sequence is TGTGCCAGCAGTTATACTAGCGGTTCCTACAATGAGCAGTACTTC.

This clonotype was picked up many times. The V call is TRBV11-2, the J call TRBJ2-7, with D possibly TRBD2 on 5 matching bases. The CDR3 extends over 13 amino acids. With 2 bases removed from V and 5 bases from J, the gap between germline ends came to 10 bases. Germline CDR1 SGHAT, CDR2 FQNNGV. CDR3: CASSLLAMDEQYF. In DNA form, the CDR3 reads TGTGCCAGCAGCTTACTAGCAATGGACGAGCAGTACTTC.